This T cell receptor (beta chain) was recorded in a study of T-cell memory formation after mild COVID-19. TCRdb recomputed calls from the 5' RACE reads with MiXCR, one row per CDR3 protein. The sample consists of about 290,000 distinct CDR3 sequences, approximately 16% of them appearing once. The CDR3 is made up of 14 amino acids. With 1 base removed from V and 0 bases from J, the gap between germline ends came to 5 bases. Germline V CDR1 and CDR2: SGHRS, YFSETQ. Study results and caveats: From day 15 to 85, contracting clones were balanced between CD4 and CD8, whereas later expanders leaned toward CD4+. A subset of responding clones appeared in pre-infection memory, suggesting cross-reactive memory joined. Mainly CM and EM harbored the contracting CD4+ clones; mainly EMRA harbored the CD8+ ones.

This clonotype was seen a few times. Its antigen is unidentified. This chain joins TRBV5-1 and TRBJ2-1, with D unresolved. The receptor was isolated from a man in his late teens or twenties who had mild COVID-19 (a few samples of this study predate the infection). Cell type and time point are not known. The sample consisted of PBMCs or a T cell subset sorted from them (not recorded which). The CDR3 protein is CASSLLNSYNEQFF. CDR3 bases: TGCGCCAGCAGCTTGCTGAACTCCTACAATGAGCAGTTCTTC.